The rows below give T cell receptor beta chains drawn from one sample of a study of cytomegalovirus exposure and HLA in healthy donors. Profiled with immunoSEQ multiplex PCR; TCRdb holds only in-frame clones, not every one. The data hold roughly 89,000 clones, with roughly 63% observed a single time. Sequenced: PBMCs. The origin of the receptors is a woman between 50 and 59 years old in good health and CMV-seropositive. Each CDR3 is given with its conserved first and last residue. The D gene is left open where the match is weak. A clone size is listed for some rows: how often the clone was seen (once, few, many), or a class if it is expanded.

v_call	j_call	clone_size	d_call	cdr3_aa	cdr3_nt
TRBV13	TRBJ1-4	few	NA	CASSLGRGATGEKLFF	TGTGCCAGCAGCTTAGGCCGAGGAGCGACGGGTGAAAAACTGTTTTTT
TRBV9	TRBJ2-7	NA	NA	CASSAEDTLEQYF	TGTGCCAGCAGCGCAGAGGACACCCTGGAGCAGTACTTC
TRBV20-1	TRBJ1-1	NA	NA	CSASWGAEAFF	TGCAGTGCTAGCTGGGGAGCTGAAGCTTTCTTT
TRBV7-2	TRBJ2-7	few	NA	CASSLDPGAYEQYF	TGTGCCAGCAGCTTAGACCCGGGGGCCTACGAGCAGTACTTC
TRBV6-1	TRBJ1-4	few	NA	CASSPYRDEKLFF	TGTGCCAGCAGCCCTTACAGAGATGAAAAACTGTTTTTT
TRBV28	TRBJ1-2	NA	TRBD1	CASSFGQGAYGYTF	TGTGCCAGCAGTTTCGGACAGGGGGCCTATGGCTACACCTTC
TRBV30	TRBJ2-1	NA	NA	CAWSTTQDEQFF	TGTGCCTGGAGTACCACTCAGGATGAGCAGTTCTTC
TRBV11-2	TRBJ1-1	NA	NA	CASSPGLNTEAFF	TGTGCCAGCAGCCCGGGTCTGAACACTGAAGCTTTCTTT
TRBV6-5	TRBJ2-7	NA	TRBD1	CATTGTGGYEQYF	TGTGCCACCACCGGGACAGGGGGCTACGAGCAGTACTTC
TRBV11-1	TRBJ1-1	NA	NA	CASSWEGRLHAEAFF	TGTGCCAGCAGCTGGGAGGGACGCCTGCATGCTGAAGCTTTCTTT
TRBV30	TRBJ1-1	NA	NA	CAWTSNLPGTEAFF	TGTGCCTGGACTTCCAACCTACCCGGGACTGAAGCTTTCTTT
TRBV30	TRBJ2-7	NA	TRBD1	CAWSVGTGHSYEQYF	TGTGCCTGGAGTGTAGGGACAGGGCACTCCTACGAGCAGTACTTC
TRBV19	TRBJ2-1	NA	NA	CASRKDVLGDEQFF	TGTGCCAGTAGAAAGGACGTGCTGGGAGATGAGCAGTTCTTC
TRBV7-9	TRBJ2-7	NA	TRBD2	CASSDPGGGHEQYF	TGTGCCAGCAGCGATCCGGGGGGGGGCCACGAGCAGTACTTC
TRBV27	TRBJ1-5	few	NA	CASSLSTTEPQHF	TGTGCCAGCAGTTTATCTACAACCGAGCCCCAGCATTTT
TRBV15	TRBJ1-2	NA	NA	CATSRGAGDGYTF	TGTGCCACCAGCAGAGGGGCAGGGGATGGCTACACCTTC
TRBV27	TRBJ2-2	once	NA	CASSPLANTGELFF	TGTGCCAGCAGCCCCCTAGCCAACACCGGGGAGCTGTTTTTT
TRBV19	TRBJ2-3	NA	NA	CASSIDSKAYTDTQYF	TGTGCCAGTAGTATAGATTCAAAAGCGTACACAGATACGCAGTATTTT
TRBV28	TRBJ1-1	NA	TRBD1	CASSGESGGRSAFF	TGTGCCAGCAGTGGGGAGTCAGGGGGACGGTCTGCTTTCTTT
TRBV7-8	TRBJ2-1	NA	NA	CASSTGQYNEQFF	TGTGCCAGCAGTACAGGGCAATACAATGAGCAGTTCTTC
TRBV5-1	TRBJ1-1	NA	NA	CASSFGGDGAFF	TGCGCCAGCAGCTTTGGGGGGGATGGAGCTTTCTTT
TRBV15	TRBJ2-5	few	NA	CATSRDGGTGTQYF	TGTGCCACCAGCAGAGATGGGGGGACGGGGACCCAGTACTTC
TRBV7-9	TRBJ2-1	NA	TRBD2	CASSGNPGTSAEQFF	TGTGCCAGCAGCGGTAACCCCGGGACTAGCGCTGAGCAGTTCTTC
TRBV6-6	TRBJ1-5	few	TRBD1	CASSYSRTGGYQPQHF	TGTGCCAGCAGTTACTCGCGGACAGGGGGCTATCAGCCCCAGCATTTT
TRBV5-1	TRBJ2-7	NA	NA	CASSLEAGTTYEQYF	TGCGCCAGCAGCCTAGAAGCCGGGACAACCTACGAGCAGTACTTC
TRBV9	TRBJ2-3	NA	TRBD2	CASSPMLAGGGTDTQYF	TGTGCCAGCAGCCCTATGCTAGCGGGGGGTGGCACAGATACGCAGTATTTT
TRBV19	TRBJ1-4	few	NA	CASSPWGETNEKLFF	TGTGCCAGTAGTCCGTGGGGGGAAACTAATGAAAAACTGTTTTTT
TRBV10-3	TRBJ2-1	NA	TRBD2	CATDPAAGGPNEQFF	TGTGCCACGGACCCGGCAGCGGGGGGACCCAATGAGCAGTTCTTC
TRBV6-5	TRBJ1-6	NA	TRBD1	CASSRGNRGDSPLHF	TGTGCCAGCAGCAGAGGGAACAGGGGAGATTCACCCCTCCACTTT
TRBV19	TRBJ2-5	NA	TRBD2	CASSMGLAGGSQETQYF	TGTGCCAGTAGTATGGGGCTAGCGGGGGGATCCCAAGAGACCCAGTACTTC
TRBV19	TRBJ2-5	once	TRBD1	CASSSGTAWEETQYF	TGTGCCAGTAGCTCCGGGACAGCTTGGGAAGAGACCCAGTACTTC
TRBV29-1	TRBJ2-7	few	TRBD1	CSARTGSSYEQYF	TGCAGCGCCCGGACAGGGAGCTCCTACGAGCAGTACTTC
TRBV5-4	TRBJ2-7	NA	TRBD1	CASSSRTGLYEQYF	TGTGCCAGCAGCTCTAGGACAGGGCTCTACGAGCAGTACTTC
TRBV4-1	TRBJ1-2	NA	NA	CASSQGVGAGGYTF	TGCGCCAGCAGCCAGGGGGTGGGGGCGGGTGGCTACACCTTC
TRBV15	TRBJ2-7	NA	TRBD1	CATGRARDRGDEQYF	TGTGCCACCGGCAGAGCTCGGGACAGGGGCGACGAGCAGTACTTC
TRBV28	TRBJ2-7	NA	TRBD2	CASSLAGHSYEQYF	TGTGCCAGCAGCTTAGCGGGCCACTCCTACGAGCAGTACTTC